Listed below are T cell receptor beta chains from one sample, sequenced in a study of Tregs in tolerant kidney transplant recipients. Profiling relied on immunoSEQ multiplex PCR, and the TCRdb table lists in-frame clones only, not all of them. The sample includes some 250,000 clones, around 82% of them seen just once. The sample was CD4+ T cells from blood. The source of these receptors is a human donor in good health. Each CDR3 is given with its conserved first and last residue. The order of the fields is clone size, CDR3 length, D gene, V gene, J gene, CDR3 DNA, CDR3 protein. The D gene is left open where the match is weak. The size field is filled for only some rows; it gives once, few, many or a size class.

>.|13|.|TRBV6-1|TRBJ1-5
TGTGCCAGCTACCTCTCAGGTACCGGGCCCCAGCATTTT
CASYLSGTGPQHF
>.|15|.|TRBV19|TRBJ2-3
TGTGCCAGTAGTTTTGCGTCGGACGGGACAGATACGCAGTATTTT
CASSFASDGTDTQYF
>.|15|.|TRBV7-3|TRBJ1-1
TGTGCCAGCAGCCTCACCGGGGGCGGGAACACTGAAGCTTTCTTT
CASSLTGGGNTEAFF
>.|13|.|TRBV5-1|TRBJ1-2
TGCGCCAGCAGCCAAGGGACTGGCTATGGCTACACCTTC
CASSQGTGYGYTF
>.|16|.|TRBV5-1|TRBJ2-5
TGCGCCAGCAGCGAAAGCCTGGGTGTCAGCCAAGAGACCCAGTACTTC
CASSESLGVSQETQYF
>once|14|TRBD1|TRBV5-1|TRBJ2-7
TGCGCCAGCAGCTTGGGCAGGGGGTCGTTCGAGCAGTACTTC
CASSLGRGSFEQYF
>.|15|.|TRBV4-1|TRBJ1-2
TGCGCCAGCAGCCAAGTCTTCACCCTCAGCTATGGCTACACCTTC
CASSQVFTLSYGYTF
>.|13|.|TRBV7-9|TRBJ1-2
TGTGCCAGCAGCTTAGCCCAGCGAAGTGGCTACACCTTC
CASSLAQRSGYTF
>.|13|.|TRBV9|TRBJ1-6
TGTGCCAGCAGCGTAGTCTATAATTCACCCCTCCACTTT
CASSVVYNSPLHF
>few|16|.|TRBV5-6|TRBJ1-5
TGTGCCAGCAGCTCGGGGGGACCCAATAGCAATCAGCCCCAGCATTTT
CASSSGGPNSNQPQHF
>.|16|.|TRBV7-9|TRBJ1-2
TGTGCCAGCAGCTTAGATTTCAGGGTCTGGGCCGTGGGCTACACCTTC
CASSLDFRVWAVGYTF
>.|16|TRBD1|TRBV5-4|TRBJ1-5
TGTGCCAGCAGCTTAGACAGGGGGATACGCAATCAGCCCCAGCATTTT
CASSLDRGIRNQPQHF
>.|15|.|TRBV7-6|TRBJ1-4
TGTGCCAGCAGCCATCGAGGACAGCTTAATGAAAAACTGTTTTTT
CASSHRGQLNEKLFF
>.|15|TRBD1|TRBV19|TRBJ1-6
TGTGCCAGTAGTCGAAATGGACAGGGTAATTCACCCCTCCACTTT
CASSRNGQGNSPLHF
>.|17|.|TRBV21-1|TRBJ2-7
TGTGCCACCGACGTTGAATCCAACACTAGCAAAGGGAACGAGCAGTACTTC
CATDVESNTSKGNEQYF